This T cell receptor beta chain appears in the sequencing data of a study of shared T cell receptors in the human thymus. The V gene's germline CDR1 is LGHNT and CDR2 FRNRAP. The trim removed 0 bases at V and 8 bases at J, leaving 3 bases unmatched. The CDR3 is 15 residues long. The data were produced by immunoSEQ multiplex PCR, yet TCRdb's version contains in-frame clones alone and is incomplete. The sample comprises more than 550,000 clones, roughly 86% of which are singletons, and more than 0.009% rests with the top ten. This same sample was also part of a study on human thymus T cells. From that second work: Resections removed during corrective heart surgery provided the thymus tissue used. Highly overlapping thymic repertoires in unrelated individuals were reported by related research.

The gene calls are TRBV12-5 and TRBJ2-1; 11 bases fit TRBD2. The clonotype was recovered from a boy in the first two years of life with a congenital heart defect. Sequencing input: thymocytes. DNA for the CDR3: TGTGCTAGTGGTTTGGTGTTAGCGGGAGGGGATGAGCAGTTCTTC. Protein sequence: CASGLVLAGGDEQFF.